This T cell receptor beta chain was found in a study of OX40 agonist ivuxolimab in advanced cancers. Study summary: A diagnosis of hepatocellular carcinoma, melanoma, renal cell or head and neck cancer was present in dose-escalation patients. General study findings and limits: Antigen targets of the expanded peripheral T cells went undetermined.

This clone is a singleton in its sample. Its target is not known. Assay: immunoSEQ multiplex PCR; the TCRdb copy retains only in-frame clones and omits some. The table shows 60,000 to 100,000 clones, with about 93% occurring only once. The source material was CD4+ or CD8+ T cells sorted from blood, sampled in a trial of the OX40 agonist ivuxolimab. The source of this sequence is an adult with an advanced solid tumor such as melanoma, head and neck, liver or kidney cancer.

The CDR3 sequence is CASKDGPYEQYF. Written as DNA, the CDR3 is TGCGCCTCAAAAGACGGGCCCTACGAGCAGTACTTC. This chain joins TRBV5-1 and TRBJ2-7; unclear D gene. Germline-derived CDR1 and CDR2 are SGHRS and YFSETQ. Trimming shortened V by 10 bases and J by 2 bases, and 13 bases separated the two germline ends. CDR3 length: 12 residues. Full variable domain (missing parts from reference TRBV5-1 and TRBJ2-7): KAGVTQTPRYLIKTRGQQVTLSCSPISGHRSVSWYQQTPGQGLQFLFEYFSETQRNKGNFPGRFSGRQFSNSRSEMNVSTLELGDSALYLCASKDGPYEQYFGPGTRLTVT.